The 21 T cell receptor beta chains reported below all come from one sample, sequenced in a study of blood T cell repertoires in COVID-19. The assay was immunoSEQ multiplex PCR, and TCRdb's table has in-frame clones only and misses some. The repertoire includes 210,000 or so clones, about 90% of them detected once, and about a tenth sits in the top ten. The sequenced material came from PBMCs or T cells enriched from blood (not recorded which). These receptors were taken from a man aged 25-45 years who had recovered from COVID-19.

The CDR3 DNA reads TGTGCCAGCAGCCTCGGCGGCGGTAGAAAACTGTTTTTT. Translating gives CASSLGGGRKLFF. The chain combines TRBV3-1 (or the pseudogene TRBV3-2) with TRBJ1-4; D is uncertain. Germline V gives CDR1 LGHDT, CDR2 YNNKEL (reference sequence). Trimming took 4 bases from V and 10 from J, leaving 13 bases between them. The CDR3 loop spans 13 amino acids.

This chain joins TRBV28 and TRBJ1-2, with TRBD1 matching 7 bases. CDR1 MDHEN and CDR2 SYDVKM come from the germline V gene. This CDR3 has 14 amino acids. The ends lost 9 bases at V and 8 bases at J; junction bases unmatched: 15. The chain's CDR3 is CASTPGTDLYGYTF. The CDR3 DNA reads as TGTGCCAGTACCCCCGGGACAGATTTATACGGCTACACCTTC.

The chain carries TRBV6-5 and TRBJ2-1; 13 bases map to TRBD2. J gave up 5 bases and V 6 bases, and 4 bases lay outside the gene matches. This CDR3 spans 15 amino acids. Germline V gene data show CDR1 as MNHEY and CDR2 as SVGAGI. CDR3 sequence reads: CASRGGLAGNNEQFF. DNA for the CDR3: TGTGCCAGCAGGGGGGGACTAGCGGGGAACAATGAGCAGTTCTTC.

Comment on this clone: Other DNA sequences in the same sample also yield this CDR3. This chain connects TRBV12-3 or TRBV12-4 to TRBJ1-5; 10 bases line up with TRBD1. V was clipped by 6 bases and J by 5 bases; unmatched bases: 1. This CDR3 spans 13 amino acids. Here the CDR3 reads CASRGTGDQPQHF. DNA for the CDR3: TGTGCCAGCAGGGGGACAGGGGATCAGCCCCAGCATTTT.

The genes are TRBV3-1 (or the pseudogene TRBV3-2) and TRBJ1-2; D unresolved. Trimming cost V 1 base and J 1 base, with 10 bases left between them. Per the germline V gene, CDR1 is LGHDT and CDR2 is YNNKEL (reference sequence). This CDR3 region has 15 residues. CDR3 sequence reads: CASSQGNSLNYGYTF. The CDR3 DNA reads as TGTGCCAGCAGCCAAGGCAACTCTCTTAACTATGGCTACACCTTC.

This clone was picked up one time. V is TRBV9 and J is TRBJ1-2; possible D gene TRBD1, 6 bases. The CDR3 length is 15 residues. Trimming left V 7 bases short and J 1 base short, with 17 bases between. The germline V gene has CDR1 SGDLS and CDR2 YYNGEE. The CDR3 spells CASRKFTGNNYGYTF. Here the CDR3 DNA reads TGTGCCAGCCGAAAATTTACAGGGAATAACTATGGCTACACCTTC.

The chain links TRBV11-2 to TRBJ2-7; perhaps TRBD1 as D (7 bases). CDR3 length: 16 amino acids. Germline CDR1 SGHAT, CDR2 FQNNGV. Trimming took off 3 bases at V and 7 bases at J, with 22 bases between the two ends. The CDR3 DNA sequence: TGTGCCAGCAGCTTCTCCGGGACAGCCTACGGGGGAGAGCAGTACTTC. Encoded protein: CASSFSGTAYGGEQYF.

V gene TRBV5-1 combines with J gene TRBJ2-7; 11 nucleotides align to TRBD2. CDR1 is SGHRS, CDR2 YFSETQ, per germline. With V trimmed by 0 bases and J by 0 bases, 5 bases remained unmatched. The CDR3 length is 17 residues. This CDR3 reads CASSLGTGLADSYEQYF. The CDR3 nucleotides read TGCGCCAGCAGCTTGGGGACGGGACTAGCGGACTCCTACGAGCAGTACTTC.

The gene calls are TRBV19 and TRBJ1-2; D possibly corresponds to TRBD1 (5 bases). This CDR3 spans 16 amino acids. Trimming shortened V by 3 bases and J by 4 bases, and 18 bases separated the two germline ends. The germline V gene encodes CDR1 LNHDA and CDR2 SQIVND (reference sequence). CDR3 loop: CASSMVSGMQLYGYTF. As DNA, the CDR3 is TGTGCCAGTAGTATGGTGTCAGGGATGCAACTCTATGGCTACACCTTC.

The chain has TRBV6-5 and TRBJ1-1, with D uncertain. The germline V gene has CDR1 MNHEY and CDR2 SVGAGI. This CDR3 contains 14 residues. V was shortened by 2 bases and J by 2 bases, with 9 bases between the two germline ends. CDR3 region: CASSYRDRNTEAFF. The CDR3 nucleotides are TGTGCCAGCAGTTACAGAGATAGAAACACTGAAGCTTTCTTT.

This chain uses TRBV6-5 with TRBJ2-5; 10 bases match TRBD2. The CDR3 runs 14 residues. CDR1 and CDR2 (germline): MNHEY, SVGAGI. Germline trimming cut 6 bases from V and 9 bases from J; bases unmatched to any gene: 10. The chain's CDR3 is CASRPAGGPRAQYF. CDR3 bases: TGTGCCAGCAGACCAGCGGGAGGGCCCAGGGCCCAGTACTTC.

The genes are TRBV18 and TRBJ1-3, with 7 bases fitting TRBD1. CDR3 length: 17 residues. Germline V gene sequence: CDR1 KGHSH, CDR2 LQKENI. V trimming: 0 bases; J trimming: 6 bases; junction bases outside the gene matches: 11. The CDR3 DNA follows: TGTGCCAGCTCACCACCGACAGGGCGGAAGGCTCTAAACACCATATATTTT. Translation: CASSPPTGRKALNTIYF.

This clone was counted once. V usage is TRBV5-1 and J usage is TRBJ2-1; 10 positions match TRBD2. The ends lost 1 base at V and 9 bases at J; junction bases unmatched: 7. The CDR3 runs 15 residues. CDR1 and CDR2 from the germline V gene are SGHRS and YFSETQ. This CDR3 is CASSLTSGILGEQFF. The DNA for the CDR3 is TGCGCCAGCAGCTTGACTAGCGGGATACTTGGTGAGCAGTTCTTC.

The chain joins TRBV5-1 to TRBJ1-3; tentative D call: TRBD1 (5 bases). Trimming took 2 bases from V and 3 from J, leaving 9 bases between them. There are 14 residues in the CDR3. CDR1 SGHRS and CDR2 YFSETQ come from the germline V gene. The chain's CDR3 is CASSFGQGGNTIYF. The CDR3 DNA sequence: TGCGCCAGCAGCTTCGGGCAGGGTGGAAACACCATATATTTT.

The chain combines TRBV21-1 with TRBJ2-7; TRBD1 is taken as the D call from the table, unchecked against the DNA. TRBV21-1 is annotated as a pseudogene. This CDR3 comprises 15 residues. The CDR3 bases are TGTGCCAGCAGCCCCCCCGCGAGACAGGGTTCCGAGCAGTACTTC. Translating it yields CASSPPARQGSEQYF.

This clone appeared a single time. The rearrangement links TRBV2 to TRBJ1-1, with TRBD1 matching over 7 bases. Germline V lookup: CDR1 SNHLY, CDR2 FYNNEI. Germline trimming cut 6 bases from V and 5 bases from J; bases unmatched to any gene: 9. The CDR3 spans 14 residues. CDR3 loop: CASRRRQGLTEAFF. Here the CDR3 DNA reads TGTGCCAGCAGGCGGAGACAGGGCCTGACTGAAGCTTTCTTT.

The V call is TRBV3-1 (or the pseudogene TRBV3-2), the J call TRBJ2-1, with 7 bases fitting TRBD2. The CDR3 is 15 amino acids. With 1 base clipped from V and 4 bases from J, the junction kept 4 bases outside the gene matches. The germline V gene has CDR1 LGHDT and CDR2 YNNKEL (reference sequence). The CDR3 sequence: CASSQGAGIYNEQFF. The CDR3 nucleotides are TGTGCCAGCAGCCAAGGAGCGGGAATATACAATGAGCAGTTCTTC.

The chain combines TRBV9 with TRBJ2-1; 12 nucleotides line up with TRBD2. CDR3 length: 16 amino acids. The J segment lost 4 bases and the V segment lost 4 bases, leaving 6 bases of the junction unmatched. From germline, CDR1 is SGDLS and CDR2 YYNGEE. The CDR3 loop reads CASSSTTSGSYNEQFF. The DNA of the CDR3 is TGTGCCAGCAGCTCGACGACTAGCGGGAGTTACAATGAGCAGTTCTTC.

The rearrangement links TRBV5-1 to TRBJ1-4; the D gene is possibly TRBD1 (5 bases). The CDR3 covers 14 residues. Trimming removed 1 base at V and 4 bases at J, with 8 bases between. Germline assignment: CDR1 SGHRS and CDR2 YFSETQ. This chain's CDR3 is CASSLRQLNEKLFF. DNA for the CDR3: TGCGCCAGCAGCTTGAGACAGCTTAATGAAAAACTGTTTTTT.

The V gene is TRBV10-3, the J gene TRBJ2-1; D gene uncertain. V shed 5 bases and J shed 3 bases, with 2 bases lying between them. Germline values: CDR1 ENHRY, CDR2 SYGVKD. The CDR3 has 11 amino acids. The CDR3 DNA sequence: TGTGCCATCAGTTACTACAATGAGCAGTTCTTC. This encodes CAISYYNEQFF.

This chain joins TRBV3-1 (or the pseudogene TRBV3-2) and TRBJ1-2; weak D call: TRBD1 (6 bases). The V end was cut by 2 bases, the J end by 6 bases, with 10 bases between. Germline V gene sequence: CDR1 LGHDT, CDR2 YNNKEL (reference sequence). The CDR3 runs 13 residues. CDR3 amino acids: CASSQTGLHGYTF. The CDR3 nucleotides read TGTGCCAGCAGCCAAACAGGGTTGCATGGCTACACCTTC.